A selection of T cell receptor beta chains follows, all from one sample in a study of blood T cell repertoires in COVID-19. Generated by immunoSEQ multiplex PCR, the TCRdb table keeps only in-frame clones and is missing some. The table lists about 110,000 clones, approximately 90% of them singletons. Sequences were obtained from peripheral blood. All receptors derive from a woman in her seventies who had recovered from COVID-19. Both conserved end residues are part of each CDR3. A D gene is named only where the DNA matches it firmly. Size is stated for part of the rows, as once, few or many counts, or as a class when the clone is expanded.

j_call: TRBJ2-7
v_call: TRBV30
clone_size: once
d_call: TRBD2
cdr3_aa: CASGAGSSDEQYF
cdr3_nt: TGTGCCTCAGGAGCGGGGAGTAGCGACGAGCAGTACTTC

j_call: TRBJ2-7
v_call: TRBV18
clone_size: -
d_call: -
cdr3_aa: CASSPSGSPYEQYF
cdr3_nt: TGTGCCAGCTCACCATCCGGGAGCCCCTACGAGCAGTACTTC

j_call: TRBJ2-3
v_call: TRBV5-1
clone_size: -
d_call: -
cdr3_aa: CASSLQGGPDTQYF
cdr3_nt: TGCGCCAGCAGCTTGCAGGGAGGTCCAGATACGCAGTATTTT

j_call: TRBJ2-4
v_call: TRBV19
clone_size: -
d_call: TRBD1
cdr3_aa: CAPLRQGRKNIQYF
cdr3_nt: TGTGCCCCCCTACGACAGGGACGGAAAAACATTCAGTACTTC

j_call: TRBJ1-5
v_call: TRBV3-1/TRBV3-2
clone_size: -
d_call: -
cdr3_aa: CASLSPSPRSGGGNQPQHF
cdr3_nt: TGTGCCAGCCTCTCTCCGAGCCCTCGTTCTGGGGGGGGCAATCAGCCCCAGCATTTT

j_call: TRBJ2-7
v_call: TRBV27
clone_size: once
d_call: TRBD1
cdr3_aa: CASNGVTGEQYF
cdr3_nt: TGTGCCAGCAACGGGGTGACAGGGGAGCAGTACTTC

j_call: TRBJ2-6
v_call: TRBV6-4
clone_size: -
d_call: -
cdr3_aa: CASSRETGANVLTF
cdr3_nt: TGTGCCAGCAGCAGGGAAACTGGGGCCAACGTCCTGACTTTC

j_call: TRBJ1-1
v_call: TRBV28
clone_size: -
d_call: TRBD1
cdr3_aa: CASSLIYGTGDTEAFF
cdr3_nt: TGTGCCAGCAGTTTAATTTATGGGACAGGCGACACTGAAGCTTTCTTT

j_call: TRBJ2-3
v_call: TRBV10-2
clone_size: once
d_call: TRBD2
cdr3_aa: CASSGTGTSGGATDTQYF
cdr3_nt: TGCGCCAGCAGTGGGACCGGGACTAGCGGGGGGGCCACGGATACGCAGTATTTT

j_call: TRBJ1-2
v_call: TRBV27
clone_size: once
d_call: -
cdr3_aa: CASSLDRQVNYGYTF
cdr3_nt: TGTGCCAGCAGTCTCGACCGACAGGTGAACTATGGCTACACCTTC

j_call: TRBJ2-1
v_call: TRBV29-1
clone_size: -
d_call: -
cdr3_aa: CSADYEQFF
cdr3_nt: TGCAGCGCCGACTACGAGCAGTTCTTC

j_call: TRBJ2-7
v_call: TRBV28
clone_size: once
d_call: -
cdr3_aa: CASSLPTGYEQYF
cdr3_nt: TGTGCCAGCAGTTTACCCACAGGGTACGAGCAGTACTTC

j_call: TRBJ1-2
v_call: TRBV7-2
clone_size: -
d_call: -
cdr3_aa: CASSSRGLVGYTF
cdr3_nt: TGTGCCAGCAGCTCGCGGGGCCTGGTGGGCTACACCTTC

j_call: TRBJ2-7
v_call: TRBV20-1
clone_size: few
d_call: -
cdr3_aa: CSARSPYEQYF
cdr3_nt: TGCAGTGCTAGGAGCCCCTACGAGCAGTACTTC

j_call: TRBJ2-7
v_call: TRBV5-1
clone_size: few
d_call: TRBD1
cdr3_aa: CASSVTGTGTEQYF
cdr3_nt: TGCGCCAGCAGCGTCACCGGGACAGGGACCGAGCAGTACTTC

j_call: TRBJ2-3
v_call: TRBV4-3
clone_size: -
d_call: -
cdr3_aa: CASSQDYKRGTDTQYF
cdr3_nt: TGCGCCAGCAGCCAAGATTATAAGAGGGGCACAGATACGCAGTATTTT

j_call: TRBJ2-1
v_call: TRBV6-2/TRBV6-3
clone_size: -
d_call: TRBD2
cdr3_aa: CASSPRKASGRLGEQFF
cdr3_nt: TGTGCCAGCAGTCCCCGAAAGGCTAGCGGGAGATTGGGTGAGCAGTTCTTC

j_call: TRBJ2-7
v_call: TRBV2
clone_size: -
d_call: -
cdr3_aa: CASSEYYEQYF
cdr3_nt: TGTGCCAGCAGTGAATACTACGAGCAGTACTTC

j_call: TRBJ2-5
v_call: TRBV9
clone_size: -
d_call: -
cdr3_aa: CASSVSGRETQYF
cdr3_nt: TGTGCCAGCAGCGTAAGTGGGAGAGAGACCCAGTACTTC

j_call: TRBJ2-1
v_call: TRBV12-3/TRBV12-4
clone_size: -
d_call: TRBD1
cdr3_aa: CASSPTGVEQFF
cdr3_nt: TGTGCCAGCAGCCCGACAGGGGTTGAGCAGTTCTTC

j_call: TRBJ1-5
v_call: TRBV28
clone_size: -
d_call: -
cdr3_aa: CASSQTRGGPQHF
cdr3_nt: TGTGCCAGCAGCCAGACCCGGGGTGGGCCCCAGCATTTT

j_call: TRBJ2-1
v_call: TRBV18
clone_size: -
d_call: TRBD2
cdr3_aa: CASSTSGRAEQFF
cdr3_nt: TGTGCCAGCTCAACTAGCGGGAGGGCTGAGCAGTTCTTC

j_call: TRBJ2-6
v_call: TRBV18
clone_size: few
d_call: TRBD1
cdr3_aa: CASSPDRDGANVLTF
cdr3_nt: TGTGCCAGCTCCCCTGACAGGGATGGGGCCAACGTCCTGACTTTC

j_call: TRBJ2-7
v_call: TRBV6-6
clone_size: -
d_call: -
cdr3_aa: CASSRPSFTYEQYF
cdr3_nt: TGTGCCAGCAGCCGCCCTAGTTTCACCTACGAGCAGTACTTC

j_call: TRBJ1-1
v_call: TRBV19
clone_size: -
d_call: -
cdr3_aa: CASNVQAQGTEAFF
cdr3_nt: TGTGCCAGTAACGTACAGGCTCAGGGGACTGAAGCTTTCTTT

j_call: TRBJ1-1
v_call: TRBV6-5
clone_size: once
d_call: -
cdr3_aa: CASRRQQGYTEAFF
cdr3_nt: TGTGCCAGCAGGAGACAGCAGGGCTACACTGAAGCTTTCTTT

j_call: TRBJ2-7
v_call: TRBV30
clone_size: -
d_call: -
cdr3_aa: CAWSVDEQYF
cdr3_nt: TGTGCCTGGAGTGTCGACGAGCAGTACTTC

j_call: TRBJ1-3
v_call: TRBV28
clone_size: -
d_call: -
cdr3_aa: CASMEWTAFSGNTIYF
cdr3_nt: TGTGCCAGCATGGAGTGGACAGCGTTTTCTGGAAACACCATATATTTT

j_call: TRBJ2-5
v_call: TRBV23-1
clone_size: once
d_call: TRBD1
cdr3_aa: CASSQPRTGGQETQYF
cdr3_nt: TGCGCCAGCAGTCAACCTAGGACAGGGGGCCAAGAGACCCAGTACTTC

j_call: TRBJ2-3
v_call: TRBV4-1
clone_size: -
d_call: -
cdr3_aa: CASSPGGRTDTQYF
cdr3_nt: TGCGCCAGCAGCCCGGGGGGCCGCACAGATACGCAGTATTTT

j_call: TRBJ1-6
v_call: TRBV18
clone_size: -
d_call: -
cdr3_aa: CASSPVDNSPLHF
cdr3_nt: TGTGCCAGCTCACCAGTAGATAATTCACCCCTCCACTTT

j_call: TRBJ2-1
v_call: TRBV9
clone_size: -
d_call: -
cdr3_aa: CASSGTTSRESSYNEQFF
cdr3_nt: TGTGCCAGCAGCGGGACCACTAGTCGCGAAAGCTCCTACAATGAGCAGTTCTTC

j_call: TRBJ1-2
v_call: TRBV6-6
clone_size: -
d_call: -
cdr3_aa: CASSSWTLNGYGYTF
cdr3_nt: TGTGCCAGCAGTTCCTGGACACTTAACGGGTATGGCTACACCTTC

j_call: TRBJ2-7
v_call: TRBV2
clone_size: -
d_call: -
cdr3_aa: CASSGQGRVYEQYF
cdr3_nt: TGTGCCAGCAGCGGGCAGGGTAGGGTCTACGAGCAGTACTTC

j_call: TRBJ1-6
v_call: TRBV27
clone_size: -
d_call: TRBD1
cdr3_aa: CASSDRANSPLHF
cdr3_nt: TGTGCCAGCAGTGACAGGGCGAATTCACCCCTCCACTTT

j_call: TRBJ2-2
v_call: TRBV5-6
clone_size: -
d_call: -
cdr3_aa: CASSLEGTPGELFF
cdr3_nt: TGTGCCAGCAGCTTGGAGGGGACTCCCGGGGAGCTGTTTTTT

j_call: TRBJ2-1
v_call: TRBV6-5
clone_size: -
d_call: -
cdr3_aa: CASSQGPYNEQFF
cdr3_nt: TGTGCCAGCAGTCAGGGCCCTTACAATGAGCAGTTCTTC

j_call: TRBJ1-5
v_call: TRBV4-1
clone_size: few
d_call: -
cdr3_aa: CASSPWGAQPQHF
cdr3_nt: TGCGCCAGCAGCCCTTGGGGAGCCCAGCCCCAGCATTTT

j_call: TRBJ2-3
v_call: TRBV13
clone_size: once
d_call: TRBD1
cdr3_aa: CASSVRDREADTQYF
cdr3_nt: TGTGCCAGCAGCGTACGGGACAGGGAGGCAGATACGCAGTATTTT

j_call: TRBJ2-5
v_call: TRBV29-1
clone_size: -
d_call: -
cdr3_aa: CSVDGVRRETQYF
cdr3_nt: TGCAGCGTTGACGGGGTTAGGAGAGAGACCCAGTACTTC

j_call: TRBJ2-3
v_call: TRBV28
clone_size: -
d_call: TRBD2
cdr3_aa: CASSTASGEIDTQYF
cdr3_nt: TGTGCCAGCAGCACCGCTAGCGGGGAGATAGATACGCAGTATTTT

j_call: TRBJ2-7
v_call: TRBV4-3
clone_size: -
d_call: TRBD2
cdr3_aa: CASSQDLSGLAGVEQYF
cdr3_nt: TGCGCCAGCAGCCAAGATCTAAGCGGACTAGCGGGAGTCGAGCAGTACTTC

j_call: TRBJ2-4
v_call: TRBV7-2
clone_size: -
d_call: -
cdr3_aa: CASSLDQGIQYF
cdr3_nt: TGTGCCAGCAGCTTAGATCAGGGTATTCAGTACTTC

j_call: TRBJ2-3
v_call: TRBV7-2
clone_size: -
d_call: -
cdr3_aa: CASSYLGRTDTQYF
cdr3_nt: TGTGCCAGCAGCTACCTAGGCCGCACAGATACGCAGTATTTT

j_call: TRBJ2-5
v_call: TRBV30
clone_size: -
d_call: -
cdr3_aa: CAWSGLSGETQYF
cdr3_nt: TGTGCCTGGAGTGGACTGAGCGGAGAGACCCAGTACTTC

j_call: TRBJ1-4
v_call: TRBV2
clone_size: -
d_call: -
cdr3_aa: CASTSVPNAEKLFF
cdr3_nt: TGTGCCAGCACCAGCGTACCCAACGCCGAAAAACTGTTTTTT

j_call: TRBJ2-3
v_call: TRBV4-3
clone_size: -
d_call: TRBD2
cdr3_aa: CASSQDPHLAGEGTDTQYF
cdr3_nt: TGCGCCAGCAGCCAAGATCCCCATCTAGCGGGGGAAGGCACAGATACGCAGTATTTT

j_call: TRBJ2-2
v_call: TRBV9
clone_size: -
d_call: -
cdr3_aa: CASSRGGSLTGELFF
cdr3_nt: TGTGCCAGCAGCCGAGGAGGGTCGTTGACCGGGGAGCTGTTTTTT

j_call: TRBJ2-7
v_call: TRBV19
clone_size: -
d_call: TRBD1
cdr3_aa: CASSKPGQGSYEQYF
cdr3_nt: TGTGCCAGTAGCAAACCGGGACAGGGGTCCTACGAGCAGTACTTC

j_call: TRBJ1-2
v_call: TRBV19
clone_size: -
d_call: -
cdr3_aa: CASSIRGAEWDYGYTF
cdr3_nt: TGTGCCAGTAGTATTCGCGGGGCAGAATGGGACTATGGCTACACCTTC

j_call: TRBJ2-3
v_call: TRBV6-5
clone_size: -
d_call: TRBD1
cdr3_aa: CASSYTTGSGLDTQYF
cdr3_nt: TGTGCCAGCAGTTACACGACAGGGTCAGGGCTAGATACGCAGTATTTT

j_call: TRBJ2-7
v_call: TRBV4-3
clone_size: once
d_call: TRBD1
cdr3_aa: CASSSRTGAYEQYF
cdr3_nt: TGCGCCAGCAGCTCCAGGACAGGGGCCTACGAGCAGTACTTC

j_call: TRBJ1-1
v_call: TRBV28
clone_size: -
d_call: TRBD1
cdr3_aa: CASSSQGRTEAFF
cdr3_nt: TGTGCCAGCAGTTCACAGGGGAGGACTGAAGCTTTCTTT

j_call: TRBJ2-1
v_call: TRBV28
clone_size: -
d_call: -
cdr3_aa: CASSLTDEQFF
cdr3_nt: TGTGCCAGCAGCCTTACGGATGAGCAGTTCTTC

j_call: TRBJ2-7
v_call: TRBV5-1
clone_size: -
d_call: -
cdr3_aa: CASSLWAGAYEQYF
cdr3_nt: TGCGCCAGCAGCTTGTGGGCAGGGGCCTACGAGCAGTACTTC

j_call: TRBJ1-2
v_call: TRBV6-5
clone_size: -
d_call: TRBD1
cdr3_aa: CASSYRGQGVYGYTF
cdr3_nt: TGTGCCAGCAGTTACCGGGGACAGGGGGTCTATGGCTACACCTTC

j_call: TRBJ1-2
v_call: TRBV7-2
clone_size: few
d_call: TRBD1
cdr3_aa: CASSLGTGVDGYTF
cdr3_nt: TGTGCCAGCAGCCTCGGGACAGGGGTTGATGGCTACACCTTC

j_call: TRBJ2-5
v_call: TRBV7-2
clone_size: -
d_call: -
cdr3_aa: CASSLAASQETQYF
cdr3_nt: TGTGCCAGCAGCTTAGCCGCCAGCCAAGAGACCCAGTACTTC